Shown below are 28 T cell receptor beta chains from a single sample sequenced in a study of CD8+CD57+ T cells in acquired aplastic anemia. Sequencing involved patients with CD8+CD57+ cell expansion previously shown by flow cytometry. Genomic DNA was employed as the template in profiling TCR beta VDJ and CDR3. TCRdb fed the reads into MiXCR, producing one record per CDR3 protein. The table shows roughly 200,000 distinct CDR3 sequences, with roughly two thirds occurring only once. Sequencing was done on a sample of sorted CD4+, CD8+, or CD8+CD57+ T cells (not recorded which) from PBMCs. These receptors were taken from a human donor with aplastic anemia.

The chain has TRBV2 and TRBJ2-1, with 7 bases lining up with TRBD2. CDR1 and CDR2 from the germline V gene are SNHLY and FYNNEI. The CDR3 spans 13 residues. V shed 7 bases, J shed 10 bases, and the junction held 10 bases outside the gene matches. CDR3 DNA sequence: TGTGCCAGCAAAGGACTAGTGGGAGGGGAGCAGTTCTTC. Translated, it gives CASKGLVGGEQFF. The whole variable domain, filled in from reference TRBV2 and TRBJ2-1, reads EPEVTQTPSHQVTQMGQEVILRCVPISNHLYFYWYRQILGQKVEFLVSFYNNEISEKSEIFDDQFSVERPDGSNFTLKIRSTKLEDSAMYFCASKGLVGGEQFFGPGTRLTVL.

The table lists this clonotype with a count of one. The rearrangement joins TRBV7-9 to TRBJ2-7; tentative D call: TRBD2 (6 bases). Germline CDR1 reads SEHNR; CDR2 reads FQNEAQ (reference sequence). The CDR3 runs 11 residues. V was shortened by 5 bases and J by 13 bases, with 15 bases between the two germline ends. CDR3 region: CASSPGTGLYF. The DNA of the CDR3 is TGTGCCAGCAGCCCGGGGACGGGACTCTACTTC.

This chain uses TRBV5-1 with TRBJ2-7, with a weak D call TRBD1 (6 bases). V gave up 3 bases and J gave up 3 bases, with 13 bases separating them. The germline V gene encodes CDR1 SGHRS and CDR2 YFSETQ. The CDR3 consists of 14 residues. The CDR3 sequence: CASSWTVQGYEQYF. The CDR3 bases are TGCGCCAGCAGCTGGACCGTACAGGGCTACGAGCAGTACTTC. Full variable domain (outside the CDR3, taken from reference TRBV5-1 and TRBJ2-7): KAGVTQTPRYLIKTRGQQVTLSCSPISGHRSVSWYQQTPGQGLQFLFEYFSETQRNKGNFPGRFSGRQFSNSRSEMNVSTLELGDSALYLCASSWTVQGYEQYFGPGTRLTVT.

This clonotype was found many times. Germline is not matched at one junction end, which may reflect a read error. The chain uses TRBV19 and TRBJ2-2, with 9 bases matching TRBD1. The CDR3 is 19 amino acids. From germline, CDR1 is LNHDA and CDR2 SQIVND (reference sequence). The CDR3 region has the DNA TGTGCCAGTAGTGTAGAGGACAGGGGAAGCACAATAGCGTCCGGGGAGCTGTTTTTT. This translates into CASSVEDRGSTIASGELFF.

This clonotype has just a few counts. V usage is TRBV2 and J usage is TRBJ2-7; no clear D gene. V was trimmed by 6 bases and J by 3 bases, leaving 18 bases between them. The CDR3 spans 15 residues. Germline CDR1 SNHLY, CDR2 FYNNEI. The CDR3 region has the DNA TGTGCCAGCAGCCCCCAATTCTCGCGACACTACGAGCAGTACTTC. The encoded protein is CASSPQFSRHYEQYF.

This clonotype has ten or more counts. V gene TRBV19 combines with J gene TRBJ2-7; D tentatively reads TRBD1 or TRBD2 (5 bases each). Trimming cost V 7 bases and J 2 bases, with 6 bases left between them. The CDR3 loop spans 11 amino acids. Germline lookup yields CDR1 LNHDA and CDR2 SQIVND (reference sequence). The CDR3 loop is CASMGAYEQYF. Here the CDR3 DNA reads TGTGCCAGTATGGGGGCCTACGAGCAGTACTTC.

The chain recombines TRBV20-1 with TRBJ2-1, with 7 bases identical to TRBD1. The CDR3 has 16 amino acids. Germline assignment: CDR1 DFQATT and CDR2 SNEGSKA (reference sequence). J was trimmed by 1 base and V by 0 bases; bases with no gene match: 6. The CDR3 region is CSARDQVTGSYNEQFF. CDR3 nucleotides: TGCAGTGCTAGAGATCAAGTGACAGGGTCCTACAATGAGCAGTTCTTC.

The CDR3 loop reads CASSHGAGNQPQHF. The CDR3 coding sequence is TGTGCCAGCAGCCACGGGGCCGGCAATCAGCCCCAGCATTTT. The chain employs TRBV27 and TRBJ1-5, with D possibly matching TRBD1 (5 bases). This CDR3 is 14 amino acids long. From germline, CDR1 is MNHEY and CDR2 SMNVEV (reference sequence). Trimming cost V 6 bases and J 2 bases, with 11 bases left between them.

The V and J genes are TRBV13 and TRBJ1-1; D is unresolved. This CDR3 region has 14 residues. CDR1 PRHDT and CDR2 FYEKMQ come from the germline V gene (reference sequence). V shed 6 bases and J shed 0 bases, with 11 bases lying between them. CDR3 loop: CASRPFIMNTEAFF. The CDR3 DNA reads as TGTGCCAGCAGACCCTTTATAATGAACACTGAAGCTTTCTTT.

This chain joins TRBV11-2 and TRBJ1-6, with D perhaps matching TRBD1 (5 bases). Germline V lookup: CDR1 SGHAT, CDR2 FQNNGV. This CDR3 contains 16 residues. V was clipped by 1 base and J by 5 bases, with 12 bases between them. CDR3 in amino acids: CASSLGRATDNSPLHF. The CDR3 nucleotides read TGTGCCAGCAGCTTAGGCAGGGCGACAGATAATTCACCCCTCCACTTT.

Only a few counts were recorded for this clonotype. The chain combines TRBV7-9 with TRBJ1-1; no firm D call. Germline values: CDR1 SEHNR, CDR2 FQNEAQ (reference sequence). CDR3 length equals 10 residues. With 6 bases removed from V and 4 bases from J, the gap between germline ends came to 3 bases. The CDR3 nucleotides are TGTGCCAGCAGTGTCACTGAAGCTTTCTTT. It is translated as CASSVTEAFF.

V and J are TRBV2 and TRBJ1-2; D uncertain. Germline CDR1 is SNHLY and CDR2 is FYNNEI. V was clipped by 8 bases and J by 4 bases, with 11 bases between them. CDR3 length: 12 amino acids. The CDR3, as DNA: TGTGCCAGCGCTGACATAATCTATGGCTACACCTTC. Protein sequence: CASADIIYGYTF.

This clonotype was counted only a few times. The chain has TRBV10-3 and TRBJ2-1, with a possible D match to TRBD2 (5 bases). The germline CDR1 and CDR2 sequences are ENHRY and SYGVKD. Trimming took off 10 bases at V and 9 bases at J, with 16 bases between the two ends. The CDR3 is 12 residues long. For the CDR3, the DNA is TGTGCCACAATGACCGGGGAAAGTGAGCAGTTCTTC. As protein: CATMTGESEQFF.

This chain links TRBV7-9 with TRBJ2-7; 7 positions match TRBD1. V shed 5 bases and J 2 bases; nucleotides not matched to a gene: 3. Germline V gene sequence: CDR1 SEHNR, CDR2 FQNEAQ (reference sequence). This CDR3 has 13 amino acids. CDR3 protein: CASSTDRAYEQYF. The CDR3 region has the DNA TGTGCCAGCAGCACAGACAGGGCCTACGAGCAGTACTTC.

The CDR3 spells CSVGAPNTGELFF. CDR3 nucleotides: TGCAGCGTTGGGGCGCCGAACACCGGGGAGCTGTTTTTT. The chain employs TRBV29-1 and TRBJ2-2, with no clear D. This CDR3 region has 13 residues. CDR1 is SQVTM and CDR2 is ANQGSEA in the germline V gene. The ends were cut back, 4 bases at V and 0 bases at J, with 6 bases in the middle.

The chain links TRBV10-3 to TRBJ2-7; no firm D call. This CDR3 comprises 11 residues. Germline loops: CDR1 ENHRY, CDR2 SYGVKD. V lost 3 bases and J lost 7, with 7 bases in between. CDR3 residues: CAISDREEQYF. The CDR3 nucleotides are TGTGCCATCAGTGACCGAGAAGAGCAGTACTTC.

This chain links TRBV2 with TRBJ1-5; tentatively, D is TRBD1 (6 bases). This CDR3 has 13 residues. The germline V gene encodes CDR1 SNHLY and CDR2 FYNNEI. V lost 6 bases, J lost 9 bases, and 15 bases lay in between. CDR3 residues: CASSAYLGGPQHF. The CDR3 DNA follows: TGTGCCAGCAGCGCCTACCTAGGGGGGCCCCAGCATTTT.

This clonotype was seen many times. The gene calls are TRBV20-1 and TRBJ1-3, with D tentatively TRBD1 (5 bases). Germline V gene lookup returns CDR1 DFQATT and CDR2 SNEGSKA (reference sequence). The CDR3 covers 16 residues. V was clipped by 1 base and J by 4 bases, with 17 bases between them. CDR3 loop: CSARVSGLPLGNTIYF. CDR3 coding DNA: TGCAGTGCTAGAGTATCAGGGCTGCCTCTGGGAAACACCATATATTTT.

This chain links TRBV19 with TRBJ1-2, with 7 positions matching TRBD1. This CDR3 is 14 amino acids long. J was trimmed by 4 bases and V by 8 bases; bases with no gene match: 10. Germline CDR1 reads LNHDA; CDR2 reads SQIVND (reference sequence). The CDR3 is CASGSRDSVYGYTF. CDR3 DNA: TGTGCCAGTGGGTCCCGGGACAGCGTCTATGGCTACACCTTC.

The chain employs TRBV7-9 and TRBJ2-5; a possible D gene is TRBD2 (6 bases). V was shortened by 0 bases and J by 2 bases, with 16 bases between the two germline ends. Germline-derived CDR1 and CDR2 are SEHNR and FQNEAQ (reference sequence). CDR3 length equals 17 residues. In nucleotides, the CDR3 is TGTGCCAGCAGCTTAGCGAGGGCTAGCGTAAGACAAGAGACCCAGTACTTC. Translation: CASSLARASVRQETQYF.

The chain joins TRBV9 to TRBJ2-1; 10 bases agree with TRBD2. The trim removed 0 bases at V and 6 bases at J, leaving 3 bases unmatched. CDR3 length: 15 residues. Germline assignment: CDR1 SGDLS and CDR2 YYNGEE. The CDR3 DNA reads as TGTGCCAGCAGCGTAGGTAGCGGGGGGACCAATGAGCAGTTCTTC. It is translated as CASSVGSGGTNEQFF. Drawing the rest from reference TRBV9 and TRBJ2-1, the complete variable domain is DSGVTQTPKHLITATGQRVTLRCSPRSGDLSVYWYQQSLDQGLQFLIQYYNGEERAKGNILERFSAQQFPDLHSELNLSSLELGDSALYFCASSVGSGGTNEQFFGPGTRLTVL.

The J gene is TRBJ2-7, the V gene TRBV2; TRBD1 matches at 7 bases. This CDR3 spans 14 amino acids. CDR1 is SNHLY, CDR2 FYNNEI, per germline. V gave up 6 bases and J gave up 6 bases; unmatched junction bases: 11. CDR3 protein: CASSDRVYIAEQYF. CDR3 sequence (DNA): TGTGCCAGCAGCGACAGGGTTTATATCGCCGAGCAGTACTTC.

This rearrangement joins TRBV7-9 to TRBJ1-1, with D perhaps TRBD1 (6 bases). Germline CDR1 is SEHNR and CDR2 is FQNEAQ (reference sequence). V was clipped by 5 bases and J by 1 base, with 11 bases between them. This CDR3 is built from 14 residues. The CDR3 DNA reads as TGTGCCAGCAGCACCCAGGGGAGGAACACTGAAGCTTTCTTT. Encoded protein: CASSTQGRNTEAFF.

V gene TRBV7-2 combines with J gene TRBJ1-2; maybe TRBD1 (6 bases). V lost 5 bases and J lost 8, with 12 bases in between. Germline V lookup: CDR1 SGHTA, CDR2 FQGNSA. CDR3 length equals 12 residues. The CDR3, as DNA: TGTGCCAGCAGCCTCACAGGGAGGGGCTACACCTTC. Its protein product is CASSLTGRGYTF.

The rearrangement joins TRBV7-4 to TRBJ1-5, with 9 bases fitting TRBD1. The CDR3 contains 15 residues. Trimming removed 6 bases from V and 6 bases from J; junction bases left unmatched: 9. Germline lookup yields CDR1 SGHVT and CDR2 SQSDAQ. CDR3 region: CASRRETGGLQPQHF. The CDR3 nucleotides read TGTGCCAGCAGAAGAGAGACAGGGGGACTTCAGCCCCAGCATTTT.

The chain has TRBV7-9 and TRBJ1-4, with a weak D call TRBD1 (6 bases). Deletions cut 5 bases from V and 7 bases from J, with 14 bases between. CDR1 and CDR2 from the germline V gene are SEHNR and FQNEAQ (reference sequence). There are 14 residues in the CDR3. The CDR3 nucleotides are TGTGCCAGCAGCCCACACAGGGAGGGTGAAAAACTGTTTTTT. It yields the protein CASSPHREGEKLFF.

V is TRBV20-1 and J is TRBJ1-2; TRBD1 aligns across 10 bases. The germline gives CDR1 DFQATT, CDR2 SNEGSKA (reference sequence). V trimming: 5 bases; J trimming: 13 bases; junction bases outside the gene matches: 7. CDR3 length: 11 residues. CDR3 region: CSAGTGAILTF. DNA of the CDR3: TGCAGTGCTGGGACAGGGGCTATCCTCACCTTC.

The count of this clonotype is one. As DNA, the CDR3 is TGTGCCAGCAGCTTATTAGGCAGACTCTATGGCTACACCTTC. Its protein product is CASSLLGRLYGYTF. The gene calls are TRBV7-2 and TRBJ1-2; no firm D call. Germline CDR1 is SGHTA and CDR2 is FQGNSA. V was cut by 2 bases and J by 4 bases, with 11 bases left in between. CDR3 length: 14 residues.